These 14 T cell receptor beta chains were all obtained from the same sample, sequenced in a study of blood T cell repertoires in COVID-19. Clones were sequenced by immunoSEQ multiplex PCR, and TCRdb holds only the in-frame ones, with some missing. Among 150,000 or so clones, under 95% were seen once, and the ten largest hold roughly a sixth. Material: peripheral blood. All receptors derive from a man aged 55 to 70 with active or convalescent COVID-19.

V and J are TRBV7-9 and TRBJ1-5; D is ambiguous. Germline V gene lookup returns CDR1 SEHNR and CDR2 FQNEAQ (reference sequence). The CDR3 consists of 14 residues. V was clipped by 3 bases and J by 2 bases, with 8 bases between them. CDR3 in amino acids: CASSFSQGNQPQHF. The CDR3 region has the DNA TGTGCCAGCAGCTTTAGTCAGGGCAATCAGCCCCAGCATTTT.

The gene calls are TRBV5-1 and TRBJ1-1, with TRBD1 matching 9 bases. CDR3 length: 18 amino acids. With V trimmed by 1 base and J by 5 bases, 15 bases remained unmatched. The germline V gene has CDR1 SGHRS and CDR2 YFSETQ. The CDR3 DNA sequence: TGCGCCAGCAGCTTGATTTTTACAGGAAAGACAGGGGGGACTGAAGCTTTCTTT. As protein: CASSLIFTGKTGGTEAFF.

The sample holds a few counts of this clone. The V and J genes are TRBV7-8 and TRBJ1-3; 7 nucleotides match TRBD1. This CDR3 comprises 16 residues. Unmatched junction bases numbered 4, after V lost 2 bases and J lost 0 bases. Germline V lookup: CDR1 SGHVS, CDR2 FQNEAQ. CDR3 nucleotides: TGTGCCAGCAGCTTAACAGGGGCAAACTCTGGAAACACCATATATTTT. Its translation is CASSLTGANSGNTIYF.

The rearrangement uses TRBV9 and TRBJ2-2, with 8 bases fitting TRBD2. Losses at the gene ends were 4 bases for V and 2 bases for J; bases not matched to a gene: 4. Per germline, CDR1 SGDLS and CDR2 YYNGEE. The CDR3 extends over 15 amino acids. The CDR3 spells CASSPRGGNTGELFF. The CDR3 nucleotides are TGTGCCAGCAGCCCCCGGGGGGGCAACACCGGGGAGCTGTTTTTT.

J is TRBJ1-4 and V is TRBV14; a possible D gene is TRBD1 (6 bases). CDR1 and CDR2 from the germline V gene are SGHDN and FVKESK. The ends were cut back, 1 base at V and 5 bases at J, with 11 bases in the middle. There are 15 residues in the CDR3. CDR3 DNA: TGTGCCAGCAGCCAAGGGACAGCTTCAAATGAAAAACTGTTTTTT. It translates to CASSQGTASNEKLFF. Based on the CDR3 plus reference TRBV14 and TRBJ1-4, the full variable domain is EAGVTQFPSHSVIEKGQTVTLRCDPISGHDNLYWYRRVMGKEIKFLLHFVKESKQDESGMPNNRFLAERTGGTYSTLKVQPAELEDSGVYFCASSQGTASNEKLFFGSGTQLSVL.

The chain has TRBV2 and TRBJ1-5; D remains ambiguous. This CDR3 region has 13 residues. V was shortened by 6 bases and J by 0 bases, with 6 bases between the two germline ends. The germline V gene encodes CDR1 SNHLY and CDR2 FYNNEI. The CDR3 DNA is TGTGCCAGCAGCGCTAATAGCAATCAGCCCCAGCATTTT. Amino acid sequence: CASSANSNQPQHF.

The CDR3 protein is CATSRDHMREYSNQPQHF. In DNA form, the CDR3 reads TGTGCCACCAGCAGAGATCATATGAGGGAGTATAGCAATCAGCCCCAGCATTTT. The chain couples TRBV15 to TRBJ1-5; D unclear. Between the trimmed V and J ends, which lost 0 bases and 0 bases, there was a span of 15 bases. From germline, CDR1 is LNHNV and CDR2 YYDKDF (reference sequence). The length of the CDR3 is 18 residues.

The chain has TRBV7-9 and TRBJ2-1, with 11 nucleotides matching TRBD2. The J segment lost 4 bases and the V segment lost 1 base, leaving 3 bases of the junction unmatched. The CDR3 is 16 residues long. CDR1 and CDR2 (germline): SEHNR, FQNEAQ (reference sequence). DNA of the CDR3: TGTGCCAGCAGCTTAGTAGCGGGAGGGAAATACAATGAGCAGTTCTTC. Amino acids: CASSLVAGGKYNEQFF.

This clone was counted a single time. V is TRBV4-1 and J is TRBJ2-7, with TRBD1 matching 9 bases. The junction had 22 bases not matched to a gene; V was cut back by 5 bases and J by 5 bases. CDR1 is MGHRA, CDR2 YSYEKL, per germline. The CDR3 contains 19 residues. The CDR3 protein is CASSFFPGQGSSSVHEQYF. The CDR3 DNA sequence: TGCGCCAGCAGCTTTTTTCCGGGACAGGGATCATCGTCGGTCCACGAGCAGTACTTC.

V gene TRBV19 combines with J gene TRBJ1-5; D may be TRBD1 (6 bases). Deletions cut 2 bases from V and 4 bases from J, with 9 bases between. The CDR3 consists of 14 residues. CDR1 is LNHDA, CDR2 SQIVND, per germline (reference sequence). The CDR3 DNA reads TGTGCCAGTAGTATATACAGGGCAAATCAGCCCCAGCATTTT. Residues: CASSIYRANQPQHF.

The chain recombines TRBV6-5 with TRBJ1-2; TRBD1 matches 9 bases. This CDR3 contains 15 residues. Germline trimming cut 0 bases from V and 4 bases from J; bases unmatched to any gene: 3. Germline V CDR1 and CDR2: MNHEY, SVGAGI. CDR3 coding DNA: TGTGCCAGCAGTTACTCGACAGGGGGGGCCTATGGCTACACCTTC. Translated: CASSYSTGGAYGYTF.

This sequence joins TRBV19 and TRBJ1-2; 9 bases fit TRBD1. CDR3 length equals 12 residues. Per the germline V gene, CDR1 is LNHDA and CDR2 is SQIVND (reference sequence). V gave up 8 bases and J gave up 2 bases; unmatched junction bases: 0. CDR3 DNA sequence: TGTGCCAGTGACAGGGGGAACTATGGCTACACCTTC. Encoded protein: CASDRGNYGYTF.

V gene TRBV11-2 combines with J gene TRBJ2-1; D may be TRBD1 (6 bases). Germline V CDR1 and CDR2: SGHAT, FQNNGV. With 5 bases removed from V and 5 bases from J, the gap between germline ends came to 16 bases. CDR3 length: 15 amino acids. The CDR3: CASSREGGRNNEQFF. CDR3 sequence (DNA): TGTGCCAGCAGCCGGGAAGGGGGAAGAAACAATGAGCAGTTCTTC.

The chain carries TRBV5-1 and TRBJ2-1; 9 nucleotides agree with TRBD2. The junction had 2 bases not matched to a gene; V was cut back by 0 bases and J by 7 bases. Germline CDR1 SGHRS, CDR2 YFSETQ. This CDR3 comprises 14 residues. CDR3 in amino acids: CASSLGLAVNEQFF. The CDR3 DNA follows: TGCGCCAGCAGCTTGGGACTAGCGGTGAATGAGCAGTTCTTC.